This TCR beta chain comes out of a study of human T cells and chemical hapten exposure. TCRdb called the RACE reads again in MiXCR, with one record for every CDR3 protein. Here the sample spans 69,000 or so distinct CDR3 sequences, around 10% being singletons. This clonotype was found many times. The germline V gene has CDR1 LGHDT and CDR2 YNNKEL (reference sequence). The CDR3 loop spans 15 amino acids. V lost 4 bases and J 6 bases, leaving 18 bases between the germline ends. The time point: patch test 2, 6 weeks after DPC sensitization. Treatment here: therapeutic diphenylcyclopropenone sensitization with weekly scalp DPC. Donors, patients with alopecia ranging from 18 to 70 years old and judged suitable for DPC, provided samples. Blood, whole and unfractionated, served as the source for total RNA extraction.

This chain joins TRBV3-1 and TRBJ1-1; D possibly corresponds to TRBD1 (6 bases). The sequenced sample was whole blood, obtained in connection with sensitization to the hapten diphenylcyclopropenone (DPC). The source of this sequence is a woman aged 45-60 years with alopecia areata. Some clones in this sample may be carry-over from other donors' samples. The CDR3 here is CASSPAWGAAAEAFF. The CDR3 DNA reads TGTGCCAGCAGCCCGGCCTGGGGGGCAGCAGCTGAAGCTTTCTTT.